What follows are 5 T cell receptor beta chains derived from one specimen sequenced in a study of T-cell memory formation after mild COVID-19. TCRdb redid the calling of the 5' RACE reads with MiXCR, one entry per CDR3 protein. The sample has hundreds of thousands of distinct CDR3 sequences, more than 15% seen once. Sequencing was done on a sample of PBMCs or a T cell subset sorted from them (not recorded which). Every receptor here comes from an adult woman who had mild COVID-19 (a few samples of this study predate the infection). Cell type and time point are not known.

The chain employs TRBV14 and TRBJ2-3, with D uncertain. Trimming stripped 0 bases from V and 9 bases from J, with 10 bases between. Germline CDR1 SGHDN, CDR2 FVKESK. CDR3 length: 13 amino acids. CDR3 coding DNA: TGTGCCAGCAGCCAAGAGGCCCTGCTCACGCAGTATTTT. Translated: CASSQEALLTQYF.

In nucleotides, the CDR3 is TGCAGTGCTAGCTATGGAACGGGGGGACCCCTCCACTTT. The encoded protein is CSASYGTGGPLHF. This chain uses TRBV20-1 with TRBJ1-6; possibly TRBD1 for D (5 bases). CDR1 DFQATT and CDR2 SNEGSKA come from the germline V gene (reference sequence). CDR3 length: 13 residues. Trimming removed 3 bases at V and 12 bases at J, with 15 bases between.

The chain has TRBV7-9 and TRBJ2-7, with D possibly matching TRBD1 (6 bases). Germline lookup yields CDR1 SEHNR and CDR2 FQNEAQ (reference sequence). The CDR3 is made up of 15 amino acids. V dropped 4 bases and J dropped 2 bases, with 15 bases sitting between them. The CDR3 spells CASSSLERTAYEQYF. The CDR3 DNA reads TGTGCCAGCAGCTCCCTTGAGAGGACAGCCTACGAGCAGTACTTC.

The V and J genes are TRBV19 and TRBJ2-1; tentative D call: TRBD2 (5 bases). Deletions cut 3 bases from V and 4 bases from J, with 10 bases between. The CDR3 length is 14 residues. CDR1 is LNHDA and CDR2 is SQIVND in the germline V gene (reference sequence). The CDR3 bases are TGTGCCAGTAGTATGACGGGGATATACAATGAGCAGTTCTTC. Translating gives CASSMTGIYNEQFF.

The chain couples TRBV7-2 to TRBJ1-4; D gene uncertain. This CDR3 is 14 amino acids long. Germline CDR1 reads SGHTA; CDR2 reads FQGNSA. Trimming shortened V by 1 base and J by 3 bases, and 6 bases separated the two germline ends. The CDR3 here is CASSLGASNEKLFF. The CDR3 DNA reads TGTGCCAGCAGCTTAGGGGCCTCTAATGAAAAACTGTTTTTT.